A selection of T cell receptor beta chains follows, all from one sample in a study of blood T cell repertoires in COVID-19. Profiling relied on immunoSEQ multiplex PCR, and the TCRdb table lists in-frame clones only, not all of them. The data hold roughly 250,000 clones, with roughly 82% observed a single time. The sequenced material came from peripheral blood. The receptor source for this set is a woman older than 75 with active or convalescent COVID-19. CDR3s include the opening cysteine and the closing phenylalanine or tryptophan. D genes are given only for firm matches. Where a row states a size, it is once, few, many or the class of an expanded clone; other rows omit it.

v_gene: TRBV6-2/TRBV6-3
j_gene: TRBJ1-5
abundance: -
d_gene: -
CDR3nt: TGTGCCAGCAGTCGGGGGGATGGCAATCAGCCCCAGCATTTT
CDR3aa: CASSRGDGNQPQHF

v_gene: TRBV28
j_gene: TRBJ1-5
abundance: -
d_gene: -
CDR3nt: TGTGCCAGCAGGGTGGGGGGGGCGGTTAGCAATCAGCCCCAGCATTTT
CDR3aa: CASRVGGAVSNQPQHF

v_gene: TRBV19
j_gene: TRBJ2-2
abundance: -
d_gene: -
CDR3nt: TGTGCCAGTAGTATAGGGAGGACAGAGGCCGGGGAGCTGTTTTTT
CDR3aa: CASSIGRTEAGELFF

v_gene: TRBV28
j_gene: TRBJ2-1
abundance: -
d_gene: TRBD1
CDR3nt: TGTGCCAGCAGTTCCCCCCCGGGACAGACCTACAATGAGCAGTTCTTC
CDR3aa: CASSSPPGQTYNEQFF

v_gene: TRBV2
j_gene: TRBJ1-4
abundance: -
d_gene: -
CDR3nt: TGTGCCAGCAGTGAACAGGGCACAACTAATGAAAAACTGTTTTTT
CDR3aa: CASSEQGTTNEKLFF

v_gene: TRBV3-1/TRBV3-2
j_gene: TRBJ1-5
abundance: -
d_gene: -
CDR3nt: TGTGCCAGCAGCCAGGGGGCGCGGGTTGGCAATCAGCCCCAGCATTTT
CDR3aa: CASSQGARVGNQPQHF

v_gene: TRBV7-8
j_gene: TRBJ1-5
abundance: -
d_gene: -
CDR3nt: TGTGCCAGCAGCGGTACACAGGGAATGGGGAGTAGCAATCAGCCCCAGCATTTT
CDR3aa: CASSGTQGMGSSNQPQHF

v_gene: TRBV30
j_gene: TRBJ1-2
abundance: -
d_gene: -
CDR3nt: TGTGCCTGGACTTTTCGGCCGGCGGGTGGCTACACCTTC
CDR3aa: CAWTFRPAGGYTF

v_gene: TRBV6-1
j_gene: TRBJ2-1
abundance: -
d_gene: -
CDR3nt: TGTGCCAGCAGTGGGGAGTCTTGGGAGCGGAGTTACAATGAGCAGTTCTTC
CDR3aa: CASSGESWERSYNEQFF

v_gene: TRBV28
j_gene: TRBJ2-7
abundance: -
d_gene: -
CDR3nt: TGTGCCAGCAGTCGGACACGTTTTTCCTACGAGCAGTACTTC
CDR3aa: CASSRTRFSYEQYF

v_gene: TRBV7-9
j_gene: TRBJ1-2
abundance: -
d_gene: TRBD1
CDR3nt: TGTGCCAGCAGCTTTGGAGGGGACAGGGGCCACTATGGCTACACCTTC
CDR3aa: CASSFGGDRGHYGYTF

v_gene: TRBV28
j_gene: TRBJ1-2
abundance: few
d_gene: TRBD1
CDR3nt: TGTGCCAGCACTAGATCAGGGGGCACCTATGGCTACACCTTC
CDR3aa: CASTRSGGTYGYTF

v_gene: TRBV24-1
j_gene: TRBJ1-2
abundance: -
d_gene: -
CDR3nt: TGTGCCACCAGTGATCGGGGCTATGGCTACACCTTC
CDR3aa: CATSDRGYGYTF

v_gene: TRBV4-1
j_gene: TRBJ2-7
abundance: -
d_gene: -
CDR3nt: TGCGCCAGCAGCCAAGAGGCGGCCTTTCAAGACGAGCAGTACTTC
CDR3aa: CASSQEAAFQDEQYF

v_gene: TRBV9
j_gene: TRBJ1-3
abundance: -
d_gene: -
CDR3nt: TGTGCCAGCAGCGCCTCGGACAGCCGAACCCCCTCTGGAAACACCATATATTTT
CDR3aa: CASSASDSRTPSGNTIYF

v_gene: TRBV29-1
j_gene: TRBJ1-2
abundance: once
d_gene: -
CDR3nt: TGCAGCGTTGAGATGTTTGGCGGCTACACCTTC
CDR3aa: CSVEMFGGYTF

v_gene: TRBV5-1
j_gene: TRBJ2-3
abundance: -
d_gene: -
CDR3nt: TGCGCCAGCAGCTTGGACGGGAGCACAGATACGCAGTATTTT
CDR3aa: CASSLDGSTDTQYF

v_gene: TRBV7-2
j_gene: TRBJ1-2
abundance: -
d_gene: TRBD1
CDR3nt: TGTGCCAGCAGCTCAAGGACAGGGACCTATGGCTACACCTTC
CDR3aa: CASSSRTGTYGYTF

v_gene: TRBV5-6
j_gene: TRBJ2-1
abundance: -
d_gene: -
CDR3nt: TGTGCCAGCAGCCCCTCGCCCCACCGTCGGGGCAATGAGCAGTTCTTC
CDR3aa: CASSPSPHRRGNEQFF

v_gene: TRBV27
j_gene: TRBJ1-6
abundance: -
d_gene: -
CDR3nt: TGTGCCAGCAGTTTCGGTCAAAACAATTCACCCCTCCACTTT
CDR3aa: CASSFGQNNSPLHF

v_gene: TRBV6-5
j_gene: TRBJ1-1
abundance: -
d_gene: TRBD1
CDR3nt: TGTGCCAGCAGTTACTCGGGCAGGGGGGATGCTTTCTTT
CDR3aa: CASSYSGRGDAFF

v_gene: TRBV4-2
j_gene: TRBJ2-3
abundance: -
d_gene: TRBD2
CDR3nt: TGTGCCAGCAGCCCGTGGGGCGGACTAGCGGATGTAACAGATACGCAGTATTTT
CDR3aa: CASSPWGGLADVTDTQYF

v_gene: TRBV6-5
j_gene: TRBJ1-5
abundance: -
d_gene: -
CDR3nt: TGTGCCAGCGTAGGAGCAGGGTCCCCCAATCAGCCCCAGCATTTT
CDR3aa: CASVGAGSPNQPQHF

v_gene: TRBV4-2
j_gene: TRBJ2-2
abundance: -
d_gene: TRBD2
CDR3nt: TGTGCCAGCAGCCAAGATGCCCTAGCGGGGCTAACCGGGGAGCTGTTTTTT
CDR3aa: CASSQDALAGLTGELFF

v_gene: TRBV5-1
j_gene: TRBJ2-5
abundance: -
d_gene: -
CDR3nt: TGCGCCAGCAGCTTATCACAGGGTTCGCAAGAGACCCAGTACTTC
CDR3aa: CASSLSQGSQETQYF

v_gene: TRBV9
j_gene: TRBJ1-6
abundance: once
d_gene: TRBD1
CDR3nt: TGTGCCAGCAGCAGGACCGGGACAGGCGAATCACCCCTCCACTTT
CDR3aa: CASSRTGTGESPLHF

v_gene: TRBV6-5
j_gene: TRBJ2-1
abundance: few
d_gene: -
CDR3nt: TGTGCCAGCGAAGTAGGGGGCTACAATGAGCAGTTCTTC
CDR3aa: CASEVGGYNEQFF

v_gene: TRBV6-1
j_gene: TRBJ1-6
abundance: -
d_gene: TRBD1
CDR3nt: TGTGCCAGCAGTGAACGGCCAGGGGGCTCATATAATTCACCCCTCCACTTT
CDR3aa: CASSERPGGSYNSPLHF

v_gene: TRBV28
j_gene: TRBJ2-7
abundance: -
d_gene: -
CDR3nt: TGTGCCACCCGGACAGTCAGCTCCTACGAGCAGTACTTC
CDR3aa: CATRTVSSYEQYF

v_gene: TRBV27
j_gene: TRBJ1-5
abundance: few
d_gene: TRBD1
CDR3nt: TGTGCCAGCAGTTTATCGACAGGGGGGCCGGGACAGCCCCAGCATTTT
CDR3aa: CASSLSTGGPGQPQHF

v_gene: TRBV28
j_gene: TRBJ1-2
abundance: few
d_gene: -
CDR3nt: TGTGCCAGCAGTTTAGCAGGGTCGAATGGCTACACCTTC
CDR3aa: CASSLAGSNGYTF

v_gene: TRBV6-5
j_gene: TRBJ1-4
abundance: -
d_gene: -
CDR3nt: TGTGCCAGCATACCGGGGTCCACTAATGAAAAACTGTTTTTT
CDR3aa: CASIPGSTNEKLFF

v_gene: TRBV19
j_gene: TRBJ2-7
abundance: -
d_gene: -
CDR3nt: TGTGCCAGTAGTCGTGCGTCAGGCTCCTACGAGCAGTACTTC
CDR3aa: CASSRASGSYEQYF

v_gene: TRBV6-5
j_gene: TRBJ1-1
abundance: -
d_gene: -
CDR3nt: TGTGCCAGCAGGGCTCGAGGGAACACTGAAGCTTTCTTT
CDR3aa: CASRARGNTEAFF

v_gene: TRBV2
j_gene: TRBJ1-2
abundance: once
d_gene: TRBD1
CDR3nt: TGTGCCAGCAGTTACCGGGACAGGGGCTTTGGCTACACCTTC
CDR3aa: CASSYRDRGFGYTF

v_gene: TRBV18
j_gene: TRBJ2-7
abundance: -
d_gene: TRBD1
CDR3nt: TGTGCCAGCTCACCAGGACAGGATGTCGAGCAGTACTTC
CDR3aa: CASSPGQDVEQYF

v_gene: TRBV12-3/TRBV12-4
j_gene: TRBJ1-4
abundance: -
d_gene: TRBD1
CDR3nt: TGTGCCAGCGGGGGACAGAGGAACGGAAAACTGTTTTTT
CDR3aa: CASGGQRNGKLFF

v_gene: TRBV3-1/TRBV3-2
j_gene: TRBJ2-3
abundance: -
d_gene: -
CDR3nt: TGTGCCAGCAGCCAAGGGAGGGATACGCAGTATTTT
CDR3aa: CASSQGRDTQYF

v_gene: TRBV20-1
j_gene: TRBJ2-1
abundance: -
d_gene: TRBD2
CDR3nt: TGCAGTGCTAGTCTCGCGGGGGGTAATGAGCAGTTCTTC
CDR3aa: CSASLAGGNEQFF

v_gene: TRBV6-6
j_gene: TRBJ1-2
abundance: -
d_gene: TRBD1
CDR3nt: TGTGCCAGCAGTTATGGCAGGGGGCTTCACTATGGCTACACCTTC
CDR3aa: CASSYGRGLHYGYTF

v_gene: TRBV6-2/TRBV6-3
j_gene: TRBJ1-4
abundance: -
d_gene: TRBD1
CDR3nt: TGTGCCAGCAGTAAGACAGGGATGAATGAAAAACTGTTTTTT
CDR3aa: CASSKTGMNEKLFF

v_gene: TRBV6-5
j_gene: TRBJ2-7
abundance: -
d_gene: -
CDR3nt: TGTGCCAGCACCTCCGACACCTACGAGCAGTACTTC
CDR3aa: CASTSDTYEQYF

v_gene: TRBV27
j_gene: TRBJ2-7
abundance: few
d_gene: TRBD2
CDR3nt: TGTGCCAGCAGAAGACGAGGACTAGCGGGAGATATTTCCTACGAGCAGTACTTC
CDR3aa: CASRRRGLAGDISYEQYF

v_gene: TRBV2
j_gene: TRBJ1-4
abundance: -
d_gene: -
CDR3nt: TGTGCCAGCAGCGGGACTCAGGGAGATAATGAAAAACTGTTTTTT
CDR3aa: CASSGTQGDNEKLFF

v_gene: TRBV3-1/TRBV3-2
j_gene: TRBJ1-1
abundance: -
d_gene: -
CDR3nt: TGTGCCAGCTCATTAACAGGGTCGTTGAACACTGAAGCTTTCTTT
CDR3aa: CASSLTGSLNTEAFF

v_gene: TRBV28
j_gene: TRBJ1-5
abundance: -
d_gene: -
CDR3nt: TGTGCCACCCAGCGTAACCCGGGCAATCAGCCCCAGCATTTT
CDR3aa: CATQRNPGNQPQHF

v_gene: TRBV27
j_gene: TRBJ2-7
abundance: -
d_gene: TRBD2
CDR3nt: TGTGCCAGCAGTCCCAGTAGCGGGATCACCTACGAGCAGTACTTC
CDR3aa: CASSPSSGITYEQYF

v_gene: TRBV18
j_gene: TRBJ2-1
abundance: -
d_gene: TRBD2
CDR3nt: TGTGCCAGCTCACCACCCGGGACTAGCGGGAGCCATGAGCAGTTCTTC
CDR3aa: CASSPPGTSGSHEQFF

v_gene: TRBV27
j_gene: TRBJ1-2
abundance: -
d_gene: TRBD1
CDR3nt: TGTGCCAGCAGTTCCCATTCCGGGACAGAATATGGCTACACCTTC
CDR3aa: CASSSHSGTEYGYTF

v_gene: TRBV4-1
j_gene: TRBJ1-1
abundance: few
d_gene: -
CDR3nt: TGCGCCAGCAGCCAAGAAAGAGACAGGTCTGCTTTCTTT
CDR3aa: CASSQERDRSAFF

v_gene: TRBV5-1
j_gene: TRBJ1-6
abundance: -
d_gene: -
CDR3nt: TGCGCCAGCAGCTTTAATACAGGGAGTAATTCACCCCTCCACTTT
CDR3aa: CASSFNTGSNSPLHF

v_gene: TRBV4-1
j_gene: TRBJ1-4
abundance: -
d_gene: -
CDR3nt: TGCGCCAGCAGCCAAGAGGGGACAATTAGTGAAAAACTGTTTTTT
CDR3aa: CASSQEGTISEKLFF

v_gene: TRBV15
j_gene: TRBJ1-3
abundance: once
d_gene: TRBD1
CDR3nt: TGTGCCACCAGCCCAAGACAGGGGGCCTCTGGAAACACCATATATTTT
CDR3aa: CATSPRQGASGNTIYF

v_gene: TRBV5-1
j_gene: TRBJ2-1
abundance: -
d_gene: TRBD2
CDR3nt: TGCGCCAGCAGCTTGACTAGCGGCTCCTACAATGAGCAGTTCTTC
CDR3aa: CASSLTSGSYNEQFF

v_gene: TRBV4-2
j_gene: TRBJ2-7
abundance: few
d_gene: TRBD2
CDR3nt: TGTGCCAGCAGCCTCAGGACTAGCGGGGGCCCCTACGAGCAGTACTTC
CDR3aa: CASSLRTSGGPYEQYF

v_gene: TRBV28
j_gene: TRBJ1-4
abundance: -
d_gene: TRBD1
CDR3nt: TGTGCCATCCGCGGACAGGGTATTGAAAAACTGTTTTTT
CDR3aa: CAIRGQGIEKLFF

v_gene: TRBV3-1/TRBV3-2
j_gene: TRBJ1-4
abundance: -
d_gene: -
CDR3nt: TGTGCCAGCAGCCAAGCTAGGGGGAGTAATGAAAAACTGTTTTTT
CDR3aa: CASSQARGSNEKLFF

v_gene: TRBV10-1
j_gene: TRBJ2-5
abundance: -
d_gene: TRBD1
CDR3nt: TGCGCCAGCAGTCGCGGGACAGGGGGAATCCTAGAGACCCAGTACTTC
CDR3aa: CASSRGTGGILETQYF